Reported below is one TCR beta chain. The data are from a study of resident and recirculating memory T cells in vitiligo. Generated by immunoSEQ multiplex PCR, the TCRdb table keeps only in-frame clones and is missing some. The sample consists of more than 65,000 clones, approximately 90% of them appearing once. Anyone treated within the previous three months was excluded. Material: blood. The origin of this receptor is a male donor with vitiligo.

CDR3 residues: CASSRGGPIYEQYF. The CDR3 DNA reads TGTGCCAGCAGCCGGGGGGGACCAATCTACGAGCAGTACTTC. The rearrangement joins TRBV7-2 to TRBJ2-7, with TRBD2 matching 8 bases. Germline CDR1 reads SGHTA; CDR2 reads FQGNSA. V trimming: 5 bases; J trimming: 3 bases; junction bases outside the gene matches: 6. The CDR3 is made up of 14 amino acids.